This T cell receptor (beta chain) was sequenced for a study of regulatory T cells in long-lasting Graves disease. The study's findings and limits: Exclusively peripheral blood, rather than thyroid tissue, was studied.

Specified time point: newly diagnosed GD, antithyroid drugs for less than 3 months. With RNA extracted from PBMCs as input, the TCR library was made. In this sample, this clonotype turned up many times. Its specificity is not known. Construction of the TCR beta libraries employed iRepertoire HTBI primers in conjunction with Arm-PCR of CDR3 regions. TCRdb re-analysed the multiplex PCR reads in MiXCR, keeping a single row per CDR3 protein. This table has 350,000 to 500,000 distinct CDR3 sequences, 12% to 15% appearing once. Germline lookup yields CDR1 SNHLY and CDR2 FYNNEI. V was shortened by 6 bases and J by 2 bases, with 17 bases between the two germline ends. There are 16 residues in the CDR3. The same data also contributed to another study, on T cells in Graves' hyperthyroidism and ophthalmopathy. That work contributes: Graves' hyperthyroidism was deemed stable given no ophthalmopathy progression within 18 months. The study used the HTBI primer set for a first-round RT-PCR of the TCR CDR3.

This rearrangement joins TRBV2 to TRBJ1-5, with a possible D match to TRBD1 (5 bases). The material was peripheral blood mononuclear cells (PBMCs), obtained at new diagnosis, from a patient treated with antithyroid drugs. This TCR was sampled from a woman aged 45 to 65 with Graves disease. CDR3 DNA sequence: TGTGCCAGCAGGAGGGACGGAAGCGGGGGCAATCAGCCCCAGCATTTT. It translates to CASRRDGSGGNQPQHF.